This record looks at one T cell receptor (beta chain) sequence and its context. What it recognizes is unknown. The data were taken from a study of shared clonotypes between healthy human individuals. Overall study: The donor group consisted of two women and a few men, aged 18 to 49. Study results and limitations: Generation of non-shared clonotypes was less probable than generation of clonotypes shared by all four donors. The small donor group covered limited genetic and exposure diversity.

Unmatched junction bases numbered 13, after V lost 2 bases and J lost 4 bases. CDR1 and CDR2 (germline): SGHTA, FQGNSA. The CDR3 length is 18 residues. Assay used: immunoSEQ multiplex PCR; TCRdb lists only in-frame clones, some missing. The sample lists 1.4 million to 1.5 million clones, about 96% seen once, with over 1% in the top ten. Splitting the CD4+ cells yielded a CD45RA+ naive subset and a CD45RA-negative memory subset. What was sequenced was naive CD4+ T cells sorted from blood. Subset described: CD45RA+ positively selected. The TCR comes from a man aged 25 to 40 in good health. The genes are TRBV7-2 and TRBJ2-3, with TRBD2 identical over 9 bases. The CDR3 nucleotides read TGTGCCAGCAGCTTAAGGCTAGCGGGGTACCGTGGGGCAGATACGCAGTATTTT. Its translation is CASSLRLAGYRGADTQYF. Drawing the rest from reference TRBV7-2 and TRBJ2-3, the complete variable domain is GAGVSQSPSNKVTEKGKDVELRCDPISGHTALYWYRQSLGQGLEFLIYFQGNSAPDKSGLPSDRFSAERTGGSVSTLTIQRTQQEDSAVYLCASSLRLAGYRGADTQYFGPGTRLTVL.